This T cell receptor beta chain originates from a study of cytomegalovirus exposure and HLA in healthy donors. Overall study context: Earlier results showed 90 million to 130 million unique TCR beta sequences derived from about 179 million T cells. General observations from the study: Most CMV-associated TCR beta chains appeared HLA-restricted in a later analysis. In an earlier analysis, most TCR beta V segments were productive about 87% or about 30% of the time.

Each donor was nominally healthy when sampled (though unrecorded immune exposures were likely). This clone has just a few counts. Its antigen is not known. CDR3 size: 15 residues. V gave up 0 bases and J gave up 6 bases; unmatched junction bases: 0. The germline V gene encodes CDR1 LGHNA and CDR2 YNFKEQ. PCR involved 60 Vbeta and 13 Jbeta primers. The table came from immunoSEQ multiplex PCR; TCRdb's copy has only in-frame clones and leaves some out. This table holds 180,000 or so clones, about two thirds found once. The V gene is TRBV4-2, the J gene TRBJ2-2; 11 bases align to TRBD2. This TCR was recovered from a human donor in good health. Sequenced input: PBMCs. The CDR3 here is CASSQDSGGAGELFF. The CDR3 nucleotides are TGTGCCAGCAGCCAAGATAGCGGGGGGGCCGGGGAGCTGTTTTTT.